What follows are 21 T cell receptor beta chains derived from one specimen sequenced in a study of beta chain features in type 1 diabetes. The study, taken as a whole, reports: In every one of the four CD4+ subsets, TCRB CDR3s were moderately but significantly shorter in Type 1 diabetes patients.

All of the isolated RNA was reverse transcribed, so expressed TCRB transcripts were sequenced. Produced via immunoSEQ multiplex PCR; TCRdb's table is partial and in-frame only. The sample contains under 350,000 clones, approximately 25% of which appear only once. The antigens for these receptors are not known. Sequencing was carried out using naive CD4+ T cells from blood. These receptors were collected from a woman aged 25 to 45 with type 1 diabetes.

The V and J genes are TRBV5-1 and TRBJ2-2; 12 positions agree with TRBD2. Germline lookup yields CDR1 SGHRS and CDR2 YFSETQ. With 1 base clipped from V and 5 bases from J, the junction kept 9 bases outside the gene matches. The CDR3 consists of 18 residues. CDR3 sequence reads: CASSLSSSGRALTGELFF. The DNA of the CDR3 is TGCGCCAGCAGCTTGTCCTCTAGCGGGAGGGCCCTGACCGGGGAGCTGTTTTTT.

The rearrangement joins TRBV2 to TRBJ2-7, with unresolved D. The V end lost 7 bases, the J end lost 0 bases, and 13 bases lay between the germline ends. The CDR3 runs to 14 residues. Germline V gene lookup returns CDR1 SNHLY and CDR2 FYNNEI. This CDR3 is CASIGQVSSYEQYF. The CDR3, as DNA: TGTGCCAGCATAGGCCAGGTTTCCTCCTACGAGCAGTACTTC.

This rearrangement joins TRBV29-1 to TRBJ2-7; tentative D call: TRBD2 (6 bases). This CDR3 is built from 12 residues. In germline, CDR1 is SQVTM, CDR2 ANQGSEA. V was shortened by 4 bases and J by 5 bases, with 12 bases between the two germline ends. CDR3 coding DNA: TGCAGCGTTGGACCGGGACTCCACGAGCAGTACTTC. Translating gives CSVGPGLHEQYF.

The chain has TRBV19 and TRBJ2-2, with D perhaps TRBD1 (5 bases). There are 14 residues in the CDR3. Germline V gene data show CDR1 as LNHDA and CDR2 as SQIVND (reference sequence). Between the trimmed V and J ends, which lost 6 bases and 0 bases, there was a span of 8 bases. CDR3 sequence: CASRVRANTGELFF. In DNA, the CDR3 is TGTGCCAGTAGGGTCAGGGCGAACACCGGGGAGCTGTTTTTT.

This clone was counted only a few times. The J gene is TRBJ2-7, the V gene TRBV5-4; no clear D. CDR3 size: 12 residues. Germline V gene lookup returns CDR1 SGHNT and CDR2 YYREEE (reference sequence). V was shortened by 0 bases and J by 6 bases, with 7 bases between the two germline ends. For the CDR3, the DNA is TGTGCCAGCAGCTTGGTAGAATCCGAGCAGTACTTC. Translating it yields CASSLVESEQYF.

The chain recombines TRBV6-6 with TRBJ2-5; D remains unclear. The CDR3 is made up of 11 amino acids. V lost 5 bases to trimming and J lost 5 bases, with 6 bases between them. Germline V lookup: CDR1 MNHNY, CDR2 SVGAGI (reference sequence). The CDR3 protein is CASSPSETQYF. The CDR3 DNA sequence: TGTGCCAGCAGTCCCTCCGAGACCCAGTACTTC.

The chain combines TRBV7-9 with TRBJ2-7, with D possibly TRBD2 on 6 matching bases. The CDR3 runs 15 residues. Germline loops: CDR1 SEHNR, CDR2 FQNEAQ (reference sequence). Trimming stripped 4 bases from V and 3 bases from J, with 16 bases between. CDR3 in DNA: TGTGCCAGCAGCTCCGATAGCGGATTCAACTACGAGCAGTACTTC. Translated, it gives CASSSDSGFNYEQYF.

This clone has more than one count but fewer than ten. The V gene is TRBV5-1, the J gene TRBJ2-3, with D perhaps TRBD2 (6 bases). V lost 0 bases and J 0 bases, leaving 11 bases between the germline ends. This CDR3 region has 16 residues. CDR1 and CDR2 (germline): SGHRS, YFSETQ. CDR3: CASSLGYGTSTDTQYF. Here the CDR3 DNA reads TGCGCCAGCAGCTTGGGATACGGGACTAGCACAGATACGCAGTATTTT. The whole variable domain, filled in from reference TRBV5-1 and TRBJ2-3, reads KAGVTQTPRYLIKTRGQQVTLSCSPISGHRSVSWYQQTPGQGLQFLFEYFSETQRNKGNFPGRFSGRQFSNSRSEMNVSTLELGDSALYLCASSLGYGTSTDTQYFGPGTRLTVL.

In DNA form, the CDR3 reads TGCGCCAGCAGCGTGGACAGCGGAGAGACCCAGTACTTC. This gives the protein CASSVDSGETQYF. The rearrangement uses TRBV5-1 and TRBJ2-5; D perhaps matches TRBD1 (6 bases). The germline V and J ends were trimmed by 4 bases and 4 bases, with 11 bases remaining between them. The CDR3 loop spans 13 amino acids. CDR1 SGHRS and CDR2 YFSETQ come from the germline V gene.

The sample holds a few counts of this clone. One junction end disagrees with the germline gene, perhaps due to a read error. The chain is built from TRBV28 and TRBJ1-4; 7 bases agree with TRBD1. CDR3 size: 15 residues. Germline V gene data show CDR1 as MDHEN and CDR2 as SYDVKM. CDR3: CASSPGQNQNEKLFF. The CDR3 nucleotides read TGTGCCAGCAGTCCGGGACAGAATCAAAATGAGAAACTGTTTTTT.

This clone has just a few counts. V is TRBV7-2 and J is TRBJ2-7; the D gene is possibly TRBD2 (5 bases). There are 14 residues in the CDR3. Trimming left V 5 bases short and J 2 bases short, with 13 bases between. Looked up from germline, CDR1 is SGHTA and CDR2 is FQGNSA. The CDR3 DNA is TGTGCCAGCAGCCCCGGACTTCGACCCTACGAGCAGTACTTC. Its translation is CASSPGLRPYEQYF.

The CDR3 loop reads CASSPRGGTGELFF. The CDR3 nucleotides are TGCGCCAGCAGCCCCCGGGGGGGAACCGGGGAGCTGTTTTTT. V usage is TRBV5-1 and J usage is TRBJ2-2; 8 nucleotides align to TRBD2. Germline V gives CDR1 SGHRS, CDR2 YFSETQ. The CDR3 runs to 14 residues. Unmatched junction bases numbered 4, after V lost 4 bases and J lost 5 bases.

The J gene is TRBJ2-1, the V gene TRBV27; 10 positions agree with TRBD2. This CDR3 has 13 amino acids. Germline V gene lookup returns CDR1 MNHEY and CDR2 SMNVEV (reference sequence). Unmatched junction bases numbered 2, after V lost 6 bases and J lost 6 bases. The CDR3 region has the DNA TGTGCCAGCAGGCGGACTAGCGGCAATGAGCAGTTCTTC. Amino acid sequence: CASRRTSGNEQFF.

As concerns this clone: In the same sample, other DNA sequences code for this CDR3. V gene TRBV30 combines with J gene TRBJ2-7; no reliable D call. The germline V and J ends were trimmed by 2 bases and 2 bases, with 4 bases remaining between them. The CDR3 sequence is 11 residues long. The germline V gene has CDR1 GTSNPN and CDR2 SVGIG (reference sequence). The CDR3 DNA reads as TGTGCCTGGAGTTTAACCTACGAGCAGTACTTC. Protein product: CAWSLTYEQYF. The full variable domain, with the rest looked up from reference TRBV30 and TRBJ2-7, is SQTIHQWPATLVQPVGSPLSLECTVEGTSNPNLYWYRQAAGRGLQLLFYSVGIGQISSEVPQNLSASRPQDRQFILSSKKLLLSDSGFYLCAWSLTYEQYFGPGTRLTVT.

The V gene is TRBV2, the J gene TRBJ2-7, with 10 nucleotides matching TRBD1. Per the germline V gene, CDR1 is SNHLY and CDR2 is FYNNEI. V gave up 9 bases and J gave up 4 bases; unmatched junction bases: 6. CDR3 length equals 13 residues. The CDR3 reads CASHRDRGYEQYF. The CDR3 nucleotides read TGTGCCAGTCACCGGGACAGGGGTTACGAGCAGTACTTC.

The V gene is TRBV29-1, the J gene TRBJ1-5; 8 bases match TRBD1. CDR1 SQVTM and CDR2 ANQGSEA come from the germline V gene. Losses at the gene ends were 3 bases for V and 6 bases for J; bases not matched to a gene: 4. The length of the CDR3 is 13 residues. CDR3 in DNA: TGCAGCGTTGATACAGGGGGAGGTCAGCCCCAGCATTTT. Protein product: CSVDTGGGQPQHF.

V is TRBV2 and J is TRBJ1-5; the D gene is possibly TRBD1 (5 bases). Per the germline V gene, CDR1 is SNHLY and CDR2 is FYNNEI. This CDR3 region has 14 residues. V was cut by 8 bases and J by 2 bases, with 13 bases left in between. The CDR3 bases are TGTGCCAGCTCCCGGGACTCCCGCAATCAGCCCCAGCATTTT. Its translation is CASSRDSRNQPQHF.

The chain carries TRBV11-2 and TRBJ2-5, with 8 bases matching TRBD2. The CDR3 extends over 17 amino acids. Germline V gene lookup returns CDR1 SGHAT and CDR2 FQNNGV. V gave up 7 bases and J gave up 5 bases; unmatched junction bases: 18. The CDR3: CASNRGGGLRGQETQYF. CDR3 sequence (DNA): TGTGCCAGCAACCGGGGGGGAGGACTAAGAGGTCAGGAGACCCAGTACTTC.

This chain joins TRBV7-3 and TRBJ2-1; 12 bases map to TRBD2. The J segment lost 8 bases and the V segment lost 5 bases, leaving 7 bases of the junction unmatched. The CDR3 loop spans 15 amino acids. CDR1 is SGHTA, CDR2 FQGTGA, per germline. CDR3 in amino acids: CASSARLAGDDEQFF. The CDR3 DNA reads as TGTGCCAGCAGCGCCCGACTAGCGGGAGACGATGAGCAGTTCTTC.

This clone was seen a few times. The rearrangement links TRBV18 to TRBJ1-1; D is unclear. The CDR3 is 15 residues long. V lost 3 bases to trimming and J lost 5 bases, with 16 bases between them. Germline V CDR1 and CDR2: KGHSH, LQKENI. The CDR3 sequence is CASSPKEVQGTEAFF. In nucleotides, the CDR3 is TGTGCCAGCTCACCTAAGGAGGTTCAAGGAACTGAAGCTTTCTTT.

This clone was found a few times. The V call is TRBV28, the J call TRBJ2-7; 11 bases align to TRBD2. Germline lookup yields CDR1 MDHEN and CDR2 SYDVKM. V lost 6 bases and J lost 1; bases outside the gene matches: 5. The CDR3 consists of 15 residues. This CDR3 reads CASRRTSGSSYEQYF. The CDR3 DNA is TGTGCCAGCAGAAGGACTAGCGGGTCGTCCTACGAGCAGTACTTC.